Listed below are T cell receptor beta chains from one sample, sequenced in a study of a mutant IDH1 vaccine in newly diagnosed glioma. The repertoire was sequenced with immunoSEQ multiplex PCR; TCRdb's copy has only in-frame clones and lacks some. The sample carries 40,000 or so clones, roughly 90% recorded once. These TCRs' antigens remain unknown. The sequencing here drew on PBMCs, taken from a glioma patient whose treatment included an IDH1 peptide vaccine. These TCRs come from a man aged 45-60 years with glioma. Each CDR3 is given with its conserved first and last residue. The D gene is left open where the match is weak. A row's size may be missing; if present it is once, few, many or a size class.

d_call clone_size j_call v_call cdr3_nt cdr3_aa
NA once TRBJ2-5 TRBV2 TGTGCCAGCAGCAGAGACAGGAACCAAGAGACCCAGTACTTC CASSRDRNQETQYF
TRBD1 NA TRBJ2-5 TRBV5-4 TGTGCCAGCAGCTTGGTAGTCCAGGGGGAAGAGACCCAGTACTTC CASSLVVQGEETQYF
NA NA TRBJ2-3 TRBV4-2 TGTGCCAGCAGCCAAGATGCGGCGGGGGCCCCGCCAGATACGCAGTATTTT CASSQDAAGAPPDTQYF
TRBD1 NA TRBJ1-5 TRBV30 TGTGCCTGGACCCGGGACAGGGATGGGGGAGGGTTCAATCAGCCCCAGCATTTT CAWTRDRDGGGFNQPQHF
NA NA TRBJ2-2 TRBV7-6 TGTGCCAGCAGCTTCCGAACAGTCACCGGGGAGCTGTTTTTT CASSFRTVTGELFF
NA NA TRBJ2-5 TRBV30 TGTGCCTGGAGTGTAGGTTTGGGGGAGACCCAGTACTTC CAWSVGLGETQYF
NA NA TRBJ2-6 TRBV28 TGTGCCAGCGTTCGCAGCGACGACAACGTCCTGACTTTC CASVRSDDNVLTF
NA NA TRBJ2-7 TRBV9 TGTGCCAGCAGCGTAGGGGGCTCGGCCCACGAGCAGTACTTC CASSVGGSAHEQYF
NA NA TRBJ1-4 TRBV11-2 TGTGCCAGCAGCTTAGATACCGAACTACGTAATGAAAAACTGTTTTTT CASSLDTELRNEKLFF
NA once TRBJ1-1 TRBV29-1 TGCAGCGTTTGGGGACTATCTTTGAACACTGAAGCTTTCTTT CSVWGLSLNTEAFF
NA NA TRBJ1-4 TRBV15 TGTGCCACCAGCAGAGGAGGGTTTGGTGAAAAACTGTTTTTT CATSRGGFGEKLFF
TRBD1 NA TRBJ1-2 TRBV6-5 TGTGCCAGCATCGACAGGGTCAGTGGCTACACCTTC CASIDRVSGYTF
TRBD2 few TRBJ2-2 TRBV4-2 TGTGCCAGCAGTGCTAGCGGGGGGGGCACCGGGGAGCTGTTTTTT CASSASGGGTGELFF
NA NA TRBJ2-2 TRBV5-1 TGCGCCAGCAGCTTCTTTGCCGACATAACGTCCGGGGAGCTGTTTTTT CASSFFADITSGELFF
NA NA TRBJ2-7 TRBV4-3 TGCGCCAGCAGCCAAGATCTGGGGGGTAATAGCGAGCAGTACTTC CASSQDLGGNSEQYF
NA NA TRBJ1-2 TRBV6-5 TGTGCCGCCTGGGGCGCGGGCTATGGCTACACCTTC CAAWGAGYGYTF
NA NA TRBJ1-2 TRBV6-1 TGTGCCAGCAGTGACGCCCGCTGGGCAGGGGAAGTCTACACCTTC CASSDARWAGEVYTF
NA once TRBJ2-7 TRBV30 TGTGCCTGGGGGCAGCCAACCTACGAGCAGTACTTC CAWGQPTYEQYF
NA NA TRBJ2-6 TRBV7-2 TGTGCCAGCAGCTTACCGGGGACAAACGTCCTGACTTTC CASSLPGTNVLTF
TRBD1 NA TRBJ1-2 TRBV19 TGTGCCAGTATAGGGCAGGGGGCGCGCGGCTATGGCTACACCTTC CASIGQGARGYGYTF
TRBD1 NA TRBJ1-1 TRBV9 TGTGCCAGCAGCGGAGAGACAGGGGGGTTCACTGAAGCTTTCTTT CASSGETGGFTEAFF
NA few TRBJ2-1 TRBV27 TGTGCCAGCACCACACTTAGGGGTAGCGAGCAGTTCTTC CASTTLRGSEQFF